This T cell receptor (beta chain) appears in the sequencing data of a study of kidney transplant recipient with SARS-CoV-2 infection (dated by TCRdb to about 2021). CDR1 and CDR2 (KGHSH, LQKENI) derive from the germline V gene. Reading from cysteine to phenylalanine, the CDR3 counts 15 amino acids. Only the CDR3 DNA stays, 45 bases, in frame from base 1. The V end loses 8 bases and the J end loses 1 base, and a stretch of 14 bases separates them. Per the publication, the time point label means: pre-pandemic baseline sample and day 111 after first positive SARS-CoV-2 test. This sample was sequenced with an Illumina MiSeq. Profiling of the peripheral T cell repertoire targeted human TCRbeta genes. For the original study's pipeline: Beta-binomial modelling was applied to test for differential clonotype abundance so that variability over time was accounted for. Clonotypes that had expanded were screened against the ImmuneCODE reference database of SARS-CoV-2-associated TCRs and mapped onto regions of the viral genome. Additional analyses of the repertoire looked at TRBV gene usage, CDR3 length, CDR3 amino acid overlap between time points, clonotype abundance distributions and Jaccard similarity. TCRdb cleaned the public reads at Q25 with fastp, built clones with MiXCR and kept in-frame beta chains. Each record represents a unique CDR3 protein, reported with the most common genes and DNA among its rows. The authors' filters were not applied to this entry. This sample comprises 200,000 to 300,000 distinct CDR3 sequences, under 30% of them detected only once. Of the sample, less than 8.5% falls within the top ten clones.

In this sample, this clonotype turned up many times. The specificity of this receptor is unknown. Base-call qualities are not available, and no considerably larger clone is one nucleotide away. This TCR was sampled from a male patient aged 25-45 years who had COVID-19 and was a kidney transplant recipient. After transplantation, some T cells may belong to the graft donor instead of the recipient. The chain is made from TRBV18 and TRBJ2-2; the D element could tentatively be TRBD1 or TRBD2, as 6 bases agree for each. Material: a blood sample, obtained at baseline and around day 110 from a kidney transplant recipient. CDR3 protein: CASEPEGGNTGELFF. The DNA sequence follows: TGTGCCAGCGAACCCGAGGGGGGGAACACCGGGGAGCTGTTTTTT. The variable domain in full, with residues beyond the CDR3 obtained from the reference TRBV18 and TRBJ2-2 genes, is NAGVMQNPRHLVRRRGQEARLRCSPMKGHSHVYWYRQLPEEGLKFMVYLQKENIIDESGMPKERFSAEFPKEGPSILRIQQVVRGDSAAYFCASEPEGGNTGELFFGEGSRLTVL.